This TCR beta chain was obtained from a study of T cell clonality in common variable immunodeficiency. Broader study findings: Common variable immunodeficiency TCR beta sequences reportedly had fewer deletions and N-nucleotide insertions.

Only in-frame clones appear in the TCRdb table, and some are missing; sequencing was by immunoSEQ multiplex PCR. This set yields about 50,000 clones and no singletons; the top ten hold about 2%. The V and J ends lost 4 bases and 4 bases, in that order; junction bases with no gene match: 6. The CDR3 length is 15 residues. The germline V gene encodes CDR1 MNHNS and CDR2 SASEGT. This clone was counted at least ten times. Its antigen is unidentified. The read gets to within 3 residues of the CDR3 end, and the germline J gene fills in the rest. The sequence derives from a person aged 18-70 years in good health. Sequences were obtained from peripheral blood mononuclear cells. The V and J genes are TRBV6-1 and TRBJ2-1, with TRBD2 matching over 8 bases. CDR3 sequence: CASSGEAGGYNEQFF. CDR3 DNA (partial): TGTGCCAGCAGTGGAGAGGCGGGGGGTTACAATGAG.